The clone carrying this T cell receptor (beta chain) has just one count. The record originates from a study of OX40 agonist ivuxolimab in advanced cancers. This CDR3 region has 12 residues. The ends were cut back, 0 bases at V and 6 bases at J, with 3 bases in the middle. The germline CDR1 and CDR2 sequences are SGHDT and YYEEEE. The assay was immunoSEQ multiplex PCR, and TCRdb's table has in-frame clones only and misses some. Among tens of thousands of clones listed, approximately 87% were seen once. The chain combines TRBV5-6 with TRBJ2-2; unclear D gene. Sequenced material: CD4+ or CD8+ T cells sorted from blood, taken in a trial of the OX40 agonist ivuxolimab. This clonotype was obtained from an adult with an advanced solid tumor such as melanoma, head and neck, liver or kidney cancer. The CDR3 DNA reads TGTGCCAGCAGCTTGGGATCCGGGGAGCTGTTTTTT. Residues: CASSLGSGELFF.